Below are 20 T cell receptor beta chains sequenced from a single sample in a study of cytotoxic CD8 clonotypes in ibrutinib-treated CLL (dated by TCRdb to 2020 to 2023). Sample time point, as interpreted from the label and publication: progressive disease on ibrutinib. Library prep was done by the immunoSEQ multiplex PCR assay. Here the immuneACCESS table is served through TCRdb, limited to in-frame sequences with V and J called. Missing clones are a known gap in these copies; in checked studies unresolved V genes cover under half, and the rest lacks a known reason. This sample gives approximately 170,000 clones in total; around nine tenths of them show up just once. The ten top clones hold about 3% of the sample. Material: PBMCs, obtained at disease progression, from a patient treated with ibrutinib. The receptor set was obtained from a human donor with chronic lymphocytic leukemia.

This sequence joins TRBV19 and TRBJ2-1, with D perhaps matching TRBD1 (6 bases). V gave up 5 bases and J gave up 2 bases, with 16 bases separating them. CDR3 length equals 16 residues. Germline CDR1 is LNHDA and CDR2 is SQIVND (reference sequence). The CDR3 is CASSSQGNTAYNEQFF. As DNA, the CDR3 is TGTGCCAGTAGTTCCCAGGGGAACACAGCCTACAATGAGCAGTTCTTC.

J is TRBJ2-7 and V is TRBV5-5; tentatively, D is TRBD1 or TRBD2 (6 bases each). Trimming shortened V by 3 bases and J by 3 bases, and 28 bases separated the two germline ends. This CDR3 region has 19 residues. The germline CDR1 and CDR2 sequences are SGHKS and YYEKEE (reference sequence). CDR3 coding DNA: TGTGCCAGCAGCTCACCTGGGGGGCCGGCAGGGGATAGAAACTACGAGCAGTACTTC. This sequence encodes CASSSPGGPAGDRNYEQYF.

Remarks on this clone: One end of the junction is discordant with germline, which a read error may explain. The rearrangement links TRBV15 to TRBJ2-5; 9 nucleotides match TRBD1. CDR1 LNHNV and CDR2 YYDKDF come from the germline V gene (reference sequence). This CDR3 region has 14 residues. Written as DNA, the CDR3 is TGTGCCACCAGCAGCCCGACAGGGGGAGAGCCCCAGTACTTC. Encoded protein: CATSSPTGGEPQYF. The full variable domain, its missing parts supplied by reference TRBV15 and TRBJ2-5, is DAMVIQNPRYQVTQFGKPVTLSCSQTLNHNVMYWYQQKSSQAPKLLFHYYDKDFNNEADTPDNFQSRRPNTSFCFLDIRSPGLGDTAMYLCATSSPTGGEPQYFGPGTRLLVL.

The V and J genes are TRBV18 and TRBJ1-1; D may be TRBD1 (5 bases). Trimming shortened V by 6 bases and J by 0 bases, and 8 bases separated the two germline ends. This CDR3 has 13 amino acids. The germline V gene has CDR1 KGHSH and CDR2 LQKENI. In nucleotides, the CDR3 is TGTGCCAGCTCCCCGGACATGAACACTGAAGCTTTCTTT. The encoded protein is CASSPDMNTEAFF.

This chain links TRBV7-2 with TRBJ1-1; TRBD1 might be the D (5 bases). CDR1 SGHTA and CDR2 FQGNSA come from the germline V gene. Trimming shortened V by 2 bases and J by 1 base, and 8 bases separated the two germline ends. This CDR3 spans 14 amino acids. The CDR3 DNA reads as TGTGCCAGCAGCTTACGTACAGGGAACACTGAAGCTTTCTTT. Translated: CASSLRTGNTEAFF.

This chain connects TRBV7-8 to TRBJ2-1; D is tentatively TRBD1 or TRBD2 (8 bases each). There are 18 residues in the CDR3. Germline lookup yields CDR1 SGHVS and CDR2 FQNEAQ. Trimming removed 5 bases at V and 2 bases at J, with 22 bases between. In DNA form, the CDR3 reads TGTGCCAGCAGCGAGGACAGGGTAAGGCGGGAGGCCTACAATGAGCAGTTCTTC. This encodes CASSEDRVRREAYNEQFF.

V is TRBV6-4 and J is TRBJ2-2; maybe TRBD2 (6 bases). Germline CDR1 reads MRHNA; CDR2 reads SNTAGT. V lost 6 bases and J lost 3, with 8 bases in between. The CDR3 consists of 13 residues. DNA for the CDR3: TGTGCCAGCAGCAGGGACTACACCGGGGAGCTGTTTTTT. It translates to CASSRDYTGELFF.

V is TRBV18 and J is TRBJ1-5, with TRBD1 matching 8 bases. The V gene's germline CDR1 is KGHSH and CDR2 LQKENI. CDR3 size: 15 residues. The J segment lost 0 bases and the V segment lost 8 bases, leaving 6 bases of the junction unmatched. CDR3 coding DNA: TGTGCCAGCCAAAAGGACAGGGCTAGCAATCAGCCCCAGCATTTT. Amino acid sequence: CASQKDRASNQPQHF.

J is TRBJ2-5 and V is TRBV6-1, with 9 positions matching TRBD2. Unmatched junction bases numbered 2, after V lost 4 bases and J lost 5 bases. This CDR3 comprises 13 residues. CDR1 is MNHNS and CDR2 is SASEGT in the germline V gene. The CDR3 DNA reads as TGTGCCAGCAGTGGTAGCGGGAGTGAGACCCAGTACTTC. It encodes CASSGSGSETQYF.

This chain links TRBV5-1 with TRBJ2-5; the D gene could be TRBD1 or TRBD2 (5 bases each). V gave up 3 bases and J gave up 1 base, with 13 bases separating them. From germline, CDR1 is SGHRS and CDR2 YFSETQ. The CDR3 loop spans 15 amino acids. The CDR3 reads CASSWSGTSQETQYF. The CDR3 DNA is TGCGCCAGCAGCTGGTCCGGGACCAGCCAAGAGACCCAGTACTTC.

The CDR3 spells CASRSLGAPPGYGYTF. CDR3 bases: TGTGCCAGCAGGTCTCTCGGGGCACCCCCTGGCTATGGCTACACCTTC. The genes are TRBV9 and TRBJ1-2; D is perhaps TRBD1 (5 bases). The V gene's germline CDR1 is SGDLS and CDR2 YYNGEE. The V and J ends lost 5 bases and 4 bases respectively, with 21 bases between them. The CDR3 spans 16 residues.

This clone was found a few times. The chain carries TRBV30 and TRBJ1-1, with 9 bases matching TRBD1. With 6 bases clipped from V and 2 bases from J, the junction kept 7 bases outside the gene matches. CDR1 GTSNPN and CDR2 SVGIG come from the germline V gene (reference sequence). The CDR3 totals 14 residues. Here the CDR3 reads CACRTGAKNTEAFF. CDR3 in DNA: TGTGCCTGCAGGACAGGGGCTAAAAACACTGAAGCTTTCTTT. Drawing the rest from reference TRBV30 and TRBJ1-1, the complete variable domain is SQTIHQWPATLVQPVGSPLSLECTVEGTSNPNLYWYRQAAGRGLQLLFYSVGIGQISSEVPQNLSASRPQDRQFILSSKKLLLSDSGFYLCACRTGAKNTEAFFGQGTRLTVV.

The table lists this clone with a count of one. The chain has TRBV2 and TRBJ2-1; weak D call: TRBD1 (6 bases). Trimming shortened V by 9 bases and J by 1 base, and 16 bases separated the two germline ends. Germline CDR1 reads SNHLY; CDR2 reads FYNNEI. The CDR3 has 15 residues. DNA for the CDR3: TGTGCCAGTATAAAGACAGGAGGATCCTACAATGAGCAGTTCTTC. Protein product: CASIKTGGSYNEQFF.

The CDR3 bases are TGCGCCAGCAGCCAAGGGGTGGGAGCGGGAGGGCCGGGGGAGACCCAGTACTTC. As protein: CASSQGVGAGGPGETQYF. The chain has TRBV4-1 and TRBJ2-5; 10 nucleotides match TRBD2. Looked up from germline, CDR1 is MGHRA and CDR2 is YSYEKL. The CDR3 contains 18 residues. V lost 1 base, J lost 5 bases, and 13 bases stayed unmatched.

This chain joins TRBV13 and TRBJ2-3, with D possibly matching TRBD2 (5 bases). CDR3 length: 14 amino acids. The germline V gene has CDR1 PRHDT and CDR2 FYEKMQ (reference sequence). Deletions cut 6 bases from V and 1 base from J, with 11 bases between. The CDR3 DNA follows: TGTGCCAGCAGGTGGGGAGTTGGCACAGATACGCAGTATTTT. This sequence encodes CASRWGVGTDTQYF.

V is TRBV15 and J is TRBJ2-3; 14 nucleotides line up with TRBD2. Germline CDR1 and CDR2: LNHNV and YYDKDF (reference sequence). V lost 3 bases to trimming and J lost 4 bases; unmatched junction nucleotides: 15. The CDR3 contains 20 residues. The DNA for the CDR3 is TGTGCCACCAGCAGCCCCCCGGGACTAGCGGGAGATTGGGAGGCAGATACGCAGTATTTT. Protein sequence: CATSSPPGLAGDWEADTQYF.

The sample holds a few counts of this clone. V usage is TRBV4-2 and J usage is TRBJ1-2; no reliable D call. Between the trimmed V and J ends, which lost 0 bases and 8 bases, there was a span of 13 bases. CDR3 length: 14 amino acids. In germline, CDR1 is LGHNA, CDR2 YNFKEQ. CDR3 sequence reads: CASSQDLERRGYTF. The CDR3 DNA sequence: TGTGCCAGCAGCCAAGATCTCGAGAGGAGAGGCTACACCTTC.

The CDR3 reads CASREKGALGETQYF. Written as DNA, the CDR3 is TGTGCCAGCAGGGAGAAGGGAGCGCTGGGGGAGACCCAGTACTTC. The gene calls are TRBV27 and TRBJ2-5, with TRBD2 as a possible D gene (5 bases). This CDR3 is built from 15 residues. Germline-derived CDR1 and CDR2 are MNHEY and SMNVEV (reference sequence). Trimming stripped 6 bases from V and 5 bases from J, with 19 bases between.

The CDR3 DNA reads as TGTGCCAGCAGCGTAGGATGGGCTAGCGGGTCGGAGACCCAGTACTTC. Its protein is CASSVGWASGSETQYF. The chain joins TRBV9 to TRBJ2-5, with 8 bases lining up with TRBD2. This CDR3 is built from 16 residues. Germline CDR1 is SGDLS and CDR2 is YYNGEE. Trimming took 0 bases from V and 5 from J; bases not matched to a gene: 9.

The rearrangement joins TRBV15 to TRBJ1-2, with D perhaps matching TRBD1 (5 bases). There are 17 residues in the CDR3. The V end was cut by 1 base, the J end by 5 bases, with 20 bases between. The germline gives CDR1 LNHNV, CDR2 YYDKDF (reference sequence). The CDR3 reads CATSRGYPDSGGYGYTF. For the CDR3, the DNA is TGTGCCACCAGCAGAGGATACCCCGACAGTGGGGGGTATGGCTACACCTTC. The full variable domain, with the rest looked up from reference TRBV15 and TRBJ1-2, is DAMVIQNPRYQVTQFGKPVTLSCSQTLNHNVMYWYQQKSSQAPKLLFHYYDKDFNNEADTPDNFQSRRPNTSFCFLDIRSPGLGDTAMYLCATSRGYPDSGGYGYTFGSGTRLTVV.